This record concerns one TCR beta chain sequence. The data are from a study of blood T cell repertoires in COVID-19. In the study overall: Acute and convalescent COVID-19 samples came from the United States, Italy and Spain.

Followed over time, Seattle patients had been enrolled while infection was active. Data came from immunoSEQ multiplex PCR; TCRdb stores just in-frame clones and leaves some out. Here the sample spans approximately 61,000 clones, around 83% being singletons. V lost 2 bases to trimming and J lost 1 base; unmatched junction nucleotides: 2. The CDR3 totals 14 residues. CDR1 MNHEY and CDR2 SVGAGI come from the germline V gene. The chain has TRBV6-5 and TRBJ2-7; TRBD1 matches 7 bases. Sequenced input: peripheral blood. This receptor was taken from a man in his fifties or sixties with COVID-19, enrolled during active disease. The CDR3 sequence: CASSYATGSYEQYF. CDR3 DNA sequence: TGTGCCAGCAGTTACGCGACAGGGTCCTACGAGCAGTACTTC.